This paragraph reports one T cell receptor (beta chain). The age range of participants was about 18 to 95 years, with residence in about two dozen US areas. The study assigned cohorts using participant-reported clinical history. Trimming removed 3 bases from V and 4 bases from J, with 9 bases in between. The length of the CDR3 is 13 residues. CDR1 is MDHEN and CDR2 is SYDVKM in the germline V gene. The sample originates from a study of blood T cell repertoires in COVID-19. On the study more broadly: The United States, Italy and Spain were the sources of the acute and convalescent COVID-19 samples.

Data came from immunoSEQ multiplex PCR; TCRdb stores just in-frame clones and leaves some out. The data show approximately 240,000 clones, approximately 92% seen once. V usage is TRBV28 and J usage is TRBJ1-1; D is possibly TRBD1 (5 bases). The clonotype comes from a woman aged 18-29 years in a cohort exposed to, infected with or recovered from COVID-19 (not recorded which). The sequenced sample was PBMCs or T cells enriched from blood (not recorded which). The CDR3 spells CASSFQGGTEAFF. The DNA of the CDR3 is TGTGCCAGCAGTTTCCAGGGAGGCACTGAAGCTTTCTTT. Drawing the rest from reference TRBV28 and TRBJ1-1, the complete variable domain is DVKVTQSSRYLVKRTGEKVFLECVQDMDHENMFWYRQDPGLGLRLIYFSYDVKMKEKGDIPEGYSVSREKKERFSLILESASTNQTSMYLCASSFQGGTEAFFGQGTRLTVV.